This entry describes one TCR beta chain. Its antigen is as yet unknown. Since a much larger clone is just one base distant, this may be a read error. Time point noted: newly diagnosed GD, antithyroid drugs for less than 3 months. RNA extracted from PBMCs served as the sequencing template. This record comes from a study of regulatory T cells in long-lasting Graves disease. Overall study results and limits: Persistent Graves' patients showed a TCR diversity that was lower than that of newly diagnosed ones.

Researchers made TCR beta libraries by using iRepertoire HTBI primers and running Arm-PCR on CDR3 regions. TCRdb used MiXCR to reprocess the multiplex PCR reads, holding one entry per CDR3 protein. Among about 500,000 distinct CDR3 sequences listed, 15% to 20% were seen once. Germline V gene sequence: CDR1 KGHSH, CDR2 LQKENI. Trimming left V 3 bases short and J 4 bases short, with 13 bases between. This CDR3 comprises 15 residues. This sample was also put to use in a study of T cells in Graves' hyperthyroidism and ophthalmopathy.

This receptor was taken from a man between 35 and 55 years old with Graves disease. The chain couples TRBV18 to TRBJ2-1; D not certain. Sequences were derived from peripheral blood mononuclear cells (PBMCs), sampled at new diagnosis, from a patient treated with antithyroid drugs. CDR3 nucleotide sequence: TGTGCCAGCTCACCTCCCGCCACCGCTTACAATGAGCAGTTCTTC. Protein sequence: CASSPPATAYNEQFF.